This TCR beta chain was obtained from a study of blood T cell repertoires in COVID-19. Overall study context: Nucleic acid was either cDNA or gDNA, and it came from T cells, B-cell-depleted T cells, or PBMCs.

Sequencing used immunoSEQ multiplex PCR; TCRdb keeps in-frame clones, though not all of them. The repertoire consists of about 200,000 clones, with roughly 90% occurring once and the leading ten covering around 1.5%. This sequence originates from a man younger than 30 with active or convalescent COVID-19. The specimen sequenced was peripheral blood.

The DNA of the CDR3 is TGTGCCAGCAGCTTAACCTTAACAGGGCTGGGTGGGGCCAACGTCCTGACTTTC. Its protein is CASSLTLTGLGGANVLTF. The chain carries TRBV7-9 and TRBJ2-6; a possible D gene is TRBD1 (6 bases). This CDR3 has 18 amino acids. The germline gives CDR1 SEHNR, CDR2 FQNEAQ (reference sequence). V lost 2 bases and J 3 bases, leaving 17 bases between the germline ends. The variable domain in full, with the rest retrieved from reference TRBV7-9 and TRBJ2-6, is DTGVSQNPRHKITKRGQNVTFRCDPISEHNRLYWYRQTLGQGPEFLTYFQNEAQLEKSRLLSDRFSAERPKGSFSTLEIQRTEQGDSAMYLCASSLTLTGLGGANVLTFGAGSRLTVL.